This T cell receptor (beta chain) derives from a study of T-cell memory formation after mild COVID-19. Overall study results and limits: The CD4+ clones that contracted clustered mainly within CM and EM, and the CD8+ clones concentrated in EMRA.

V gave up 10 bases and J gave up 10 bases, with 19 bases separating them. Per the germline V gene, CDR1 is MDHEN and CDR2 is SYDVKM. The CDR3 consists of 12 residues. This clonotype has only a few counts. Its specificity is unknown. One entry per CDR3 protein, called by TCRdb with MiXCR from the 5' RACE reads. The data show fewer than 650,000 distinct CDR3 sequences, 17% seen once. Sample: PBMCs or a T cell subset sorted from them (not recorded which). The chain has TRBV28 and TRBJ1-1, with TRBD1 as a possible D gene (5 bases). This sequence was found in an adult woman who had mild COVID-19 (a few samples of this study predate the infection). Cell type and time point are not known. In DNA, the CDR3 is TGTGCCACTTATGGGGTAGGGGTGGGAGCTTTCTTT. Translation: CATYGVGVGAFF.